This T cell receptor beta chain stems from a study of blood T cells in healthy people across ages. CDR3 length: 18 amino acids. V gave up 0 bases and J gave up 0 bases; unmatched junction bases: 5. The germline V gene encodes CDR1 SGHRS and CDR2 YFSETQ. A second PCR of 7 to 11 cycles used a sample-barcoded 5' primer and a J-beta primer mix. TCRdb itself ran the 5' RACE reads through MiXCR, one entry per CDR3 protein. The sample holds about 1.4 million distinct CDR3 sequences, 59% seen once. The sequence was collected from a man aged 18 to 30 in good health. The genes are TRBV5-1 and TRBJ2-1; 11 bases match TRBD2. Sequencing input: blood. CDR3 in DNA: TGCGCCAGCAGCTTGGTTGGTAGCGGGAGGGCCTCCTACAATGAGCAGTTCTTC. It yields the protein CASSLVGSGRASYNEQFF.